This is a list of T cell receptor beta chains from one sample in a study of CD8 T cells in Susac syndrome. TCRdb itself ran the immunoSEQ multiplex PCR reads through MiXCR, one entry per CDR3 protein. The table lists about 180,000 distinct CDR3 sequences, approximately 95% of them singletons. Sample: CD8+ T cells from PBMCs. All receptors come from a human donor with multiple sclerosis. CDR3s include the opening cysteine and the closing phenylalanine or tryptophan. D genes are given only for firm matches. Size tells how often a clone was seen (once, few, many) or the class of an expanded clone, and some rows leave it out.

CDR3aa	CDR3nt	abundance	d_gene	v_gene	j_gene
CASSYQTGATEQYF	TGTGCCAGCAGTTACCAGACAGGGGCCACCGAGCAGTACTTC	-	TRBD1	TRBV6-5	TRBJ2-7
CASSPGKSSTDTQYF	TGTGCCAGCTCACCGGGGAAGTCTAGCACAGATACGCAGTATTTT	-	-	TRBV18	TRBJ2-3
CASSPVTGVAYEQYF	TGTGCCAGCAGCCCGGTGACAGGGGTCGCCTACGAGCAGTACTTC	-	TRBD1	TRBV3-1	TRBJ2-7
CSARTLSYEQYF	TGCAGTGCAAGGACTTTATCCTACGAGCAGTACTTC	-	-	TRBV20-1	TRBJ2-7
CASSSYEGLAGGSGTDTQYF	TGTGCCAGCAGTTCATACGAGGGACTAGCGGGAGGATCCGGCACAGATACGCAGTATTTT	-	TRBD2	TRBV27	TRBJ2-3
CASSPTRGQMNTEAFF	TGTGCCAGCAGCCCAACCAGAGGACAGATGAACACTGAAGCTTTCTTT	-	-	TRBV9	TRBJ1-1
CSVEDPHRQNTGELFF	TGCAGCGTTGAAGATCCCCACAGGCAGAACACCGGGGAGCTGTTTTTT	-	-	TRBV29-1	TRBJ2-2
CASSQDRLAATYEQYF	TGTGCCAGCAGCCAAGATAGGCTAGCGGCAACCTACGAGCAGTACTTC	-	TRBD2	TRBV4-2	TRBJ2-7
CASSDVRGQYF	TGTGCCAGCAGCGACGTGAGGGGGCAGTACTTC	-	-	TRBV7-9	TRBJ2-7
CASSSTAGDGYTF	TGTGCCAGCAGCTCTACTGCAGGGGACGGCTACACCTTC	-	-	TRBV7-9	TRBJ1-2
CASSSLAGELETQYF	TGTGCCAGCAGCTCGCTAGCGGGCGAATTGGAGACCCAGTACTTC	few	TRBD2	TRBV7-9	TRBJ2-5
CASSVAGSQVEQFF	TGTGCCAGCAGCGTAGCGGGGAGCCAGGTTGAGCAGTTCTTC	-	-	TRBV9	TRBJ2-1
CASSGKTGANTGELFF	TGTGCCAGCAGCGGGAAAACAGGGGCGAACACCGGGGAGCTGTTTTTT	-	TRBD1	TRBV9	TRBJ2-2
CASSESPFYEQYF	TGCGCCAGCAGTGAGTCCCCTTTTTACGAGCAGTACTTC	-	-	TRBV10-2	TRBJ2-7
CASSEWDGSSYNEQFF	TGTGCCAGCAGTGAATGGGACGGCAGCTCCTACAATGAGCAGTTCTTC	-	-	TRBV25-1	TRBJ2-1
CASSPKGPWYGYTF	TGTGCCAGCAGTCCCAAAGGCCCGTGGTATGGCTACACCTTC	-	-	TRBV27	TRBJ1-2
CATSRVWSTDTQYF	TGTGCCACCAGCAGAGTGTGGAGCACAGATACGCAGTATTTT	-	-	TRBV15	TRBJ2-3
CASTRVRADEQFF	TGTGCCAGCACCCGAGTTAGAGCGGATGAGCAGTTCTTC	-	-	TRBV28	TRBJ2-1
CASSLSGEAPGAQYF	TGTGCCAGCAGTTTATCGGGGGAGGCGCCGGGGGCCCAGTACTTC	-	-	TRBV27	TRBJ2-5
CASSSGDSYEQYF	TGTGCCAGCAGTTCGGGAGACTCCTACGAGCAGTACTTC	few	-	TRBV27	TRBJ2-7
CSVPGQGASTDTQYF	TGCAGCGTGCCGGGACAGGGGGCCAGCACAGATACGCAGTATTTT	-	TRBD1	TRBV29-1	TRBJ2-3
CATSRTRFYEQFF	TGTGCCACCAGCCGAACTAGGTTCTATGAGCAGTTCTTC	-	-	TRBV15	TRBJ2-1